Listed here are 7 T cell receptor beta chains from one sample, sequenced in a study of molecular identifiers for immune sequencing clone quantification. In TCRdb, the PCR reads were re-called with MiXCR into one record per CDR3 protein. The table includes over 50,000 distinct CDR3 sequences, more than 35% detected once. Material: naive CD8+ T cells from blood, with Jurkat cell RNA spiked in. Subset meaning: FACS-sorted CD8+CD4-CCR7+CD45RA+ naive T cells. The origin of the receptors is a human donor in good health. Some libraries in this study had Jurkat cell RNA spiked in.

For this clonotype: A much larger clone differs by one base, so this may be a read error. The chain has TRBV28 and TRBJ2-7; 8 bases line up with TRBD1. The CDR3 extends over 14 amino acids. CDR1 and CDR2 from the germline V gene are MDHEN and SYDVKM. The CDR3 DNA reads as TGTCCCAGCAGCTGGACAGGGCCCGCTCACGAGCAGTACTTC. This sequence encodes CPSSWTGPAHEQYF.

The sample holds a few counts of this clonotype. The chain carries TRBV5-6 and TRBJ1-5; perhaps TRBD1 as D (5 bases). CDR1 and CDR2 from the germline V gene are SGHDT and YYEEEE. V was clipped by 5 bases and J by 0 bases, with 9 bases between them. The CDR3 runs 14 residues. CDR3 amino acids: CASSWGSSNQPQHF. The CDR3 bases are TGTGCCAGCAGTTGGGGGAGTAGCAATCAGCCCCAGCATTTT.

This clonotype came up a few times. J is TRBJ1-2 and V is TRBV5-1, with 7 bases lining up with TRBD1. The ends lost 2 bases at V and 5 bases at J; junction bases unmatched: 12. The germline V gene has CDR1 SGHRS and CDR2 YFSETQ. The CDR3 consists of 16 residues. CDR3 region: CASSFRDSASGYGYTF. In DNA form, the CDR3 reads TGCGCCAGCAGCTTTAGGGACAGCGCGTCCGGTTATGGCTACACCTTC.

The V gene is TRBV4-1, the J gene TRBJ2-7; the match to TRBD2 covers 10 bases. This CDR3 has 14 residues. The junction had 7 bases not matched to a gene; V was cut back by 4 bases and J by 7 bases. Germline V gene sequence: CDR1 MGHRA, CDR2 YSYEKL. CDR3 nucleotides: TGCGCCAGCAGCCCACTAGCGGGATTTATTGAGCAGTACTTC. It yields the protein CASSPLAGFIEQYF.

This clonotype appeared many times. V usage is TRBV5-6 and J usage is TRBJ1-1; D is undetermined. Germline V gives CDR1 SGHDT, CDR2 YYEEEE. CDR3 size: 14 residues. V lost 2 bases to trimming and J lost 1 base, with 9 bases between them. For the CDR3, the DNA is TGTGCCAGCAGCTTCGGGCGAGCGAACACTGAAGCTTTCTTT. It yields the protein CASSFGRANTEAFF.

This clonotype was seen many times. The rearrangement links TRBV4-3 to TRBJ1-6; 9 bases line up with TRBD1. Germline loops: CDR1 LGHNA, CDR2 YSLEER. This CDR3 has 15 amino acids. The trim removed 4 bases at V and 8 bases at J, leaving 6 bases unmatched. CDR3: CASSLYDRGDSPLHF. The CDR3, as DNA: TGCGCCAGCAGCCTTTATGACAGGGGGGATTCACCCCTCCACTTT.

The rearrangement links TRBV9 to TRBJ2-7, with D perhaps matching TRBD2 (5 bases). The germline V gene has CDR1 SGDLS and CDR2 YYNGEE. The CDR3 contains 16 residues. The V end lost 0 bases, the J end lost 1 base, and 14 bases lay between the germline ends. In DNA, the CDR3 is TGTGCCAGCAGCGTAGCTAAAGAGGGCAGTTCCTACGAGCAGTACTTC. Protein sequence: CASSVAKEGSSYEQYF.